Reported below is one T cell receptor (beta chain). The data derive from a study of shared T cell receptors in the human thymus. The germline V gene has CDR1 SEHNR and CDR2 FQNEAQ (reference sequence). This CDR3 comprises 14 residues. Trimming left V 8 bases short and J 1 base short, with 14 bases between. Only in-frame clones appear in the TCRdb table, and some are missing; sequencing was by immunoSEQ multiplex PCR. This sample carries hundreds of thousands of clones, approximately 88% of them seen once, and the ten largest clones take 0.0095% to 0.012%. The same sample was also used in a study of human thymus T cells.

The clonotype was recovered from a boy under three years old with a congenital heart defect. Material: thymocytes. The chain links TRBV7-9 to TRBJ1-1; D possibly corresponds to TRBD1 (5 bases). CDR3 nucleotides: TGTGCCAGCGACTTCGGGCAGGGGAACACTGAAGCTTTCTTT. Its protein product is CASDFGQGNTEAFF.